The source of this TCR beta chain is a study of blood T cell repertoires in COVID-19. Study at large: The analysed material was cDNA or gDNA that came from T cells, B-cell-depleted T cells, or PBMCs.

In the original workflow: By means of reference gene primer amplification, nucleated cell counts were estimated. TCRdb's copy holds only in-frame clones and misses some; the assay was immunoSEQ multiplex PCR. That table gives V, J and clone size, and the DNA gave D and trimming. The sample contains around 17,000 clones, roughly four fifths of which appear only once. The V segment lost 0 bases and the J segment 5 bases; nucleotides outside the gene matches: 9. This CDR3 comprises 16 residues. Germline values: CDR1 SGDLS, CDR2 YYNGEE. The sequencing sample was made of peripheral blood. The sequence was obtained from a woman in her sixties or seventies with active COVID-19. V and J are TRBV9 and TRBJ2-7; TRBD2 matches 9 bases. The chain's CDR3 is CASSVESPAGGDEQYF. The CDR3 DNA sequence: TGTGCCAGCAGCGTAGAATCCCCGGCGGGAGGGGACGAGCAGTACTTC.